Presented here are 7 T cell receptor beta chains from one specimen sequenced in a study of blood T cell repertoires in COVID-19. Generated by immunoSEQ multiplex PCR, the TCRdb table keeps only in-frame clones and is missing some. Among 150,000 to 200,000 clones listed, approximately 87% were seen once. Sequencing was done on a sample of peripheral blood. These receptors were taken from a woman between 70 and 85 years old with acute or convalescent COVID-19.

V is TRBV9 and J is TRBJ1-4, with D unclear. The germline gives CDR1 SGDLS, CDR2 YYNGEE. The CDR3 runs 15 residues. V was pared by 0 bases and J by 7 bases, with 13 bases between. CDR3 DNA sequence: TGTGCCAGCAGCGTAGCTGAGGGTCGGAGTGAAAAACTGTTTTTT. Its protein product is CASSVAEGRSEKLFF.

The chain carries TRBV4-3 and TRBJ2-6; D not resolved. Germline-derived CDR1 and CDR2 are LGHNA and YSLEER. The CDR3 is made up of 16 amino acids. V lost 1 base to trimming and J lost 3 bases, with 10 bases between them. The CDR3 protein is CASSQVFSGGANVLTF. As DNA, the CDR3 is TGCGCCAGCAGCCAAGTTTTTTCGGGTGGGGCCAACGTCCTGACTTTC.

The rearrangement links TRBV2 to TRBJ1-1; TRBD1 aligns across 7 bases. This CDR3 has 15 residues. Germline loops: CDR1 SNHLY, CDR2 FYNNEI. J was trimmed by 0 bases and V by 5 bases; bases with no gene match: 6. DNA for the CDR3: TGTGCCAGCAGTCCACAGGGACAGATGAACACTGAAGCTTTCTTT. This gives the protein CASSPQGQMNTEAFF. Full variable domain (rest looked up from reference TRBV2 and TRBJ1-1): EPEVTQTPSHQVTQMGQEVILRCVPISNHLYFYWYRQILGQKVEFLVSFYNNEISEKSEIFDDQFSVERPDGSNFTLKIRSTKLEDSAMYFCASSPQGQMNTEAFFGQGTRLTVV.

The rearrangement joins TRBV5-1 to TRBJ1-2; 9 bases line up with TRBD1. V was clipped by 0 bases and J by 8 bases; unmatched bases: 8. Germline V gene data show CDR1 as SGHRS and CDR2 as YFSETQ. This CDR3 is 15 amino acids long. The CDR3 DNA sequence: TGCGCCAGCAGCTTGGGGGACAGGGCATCTCGGGGCTACACCTTC. As protein: CASSLGDRASRGYTF. Based on the CDR3 plus reference TRBV5-1 and TRBJ1-2, the full variable domain is KAGVTQTPRYLIKTRGQQVTLSCSPISGHRSVSWYQQTPGQGLQFLFEYFSETQRNKGNFPGRFSGRQFSNSRSEMNVSTLELGDSALYLCASSLGDRASRGYTFGSGTRLTVV.

V gene TRBV5-5 combines with J gene TRBJ1-1; perhaps TRBD1 as D (6 bases). The V end lost 0 bases, the J end lost 1 base, and 13 bases lay between the germline ends. Germline V gene data show CDR1 as SGHKS and CDR2 as YYEKEE (reference sequence). The CDR3 runs to 16 residues. The CDR3: CASSLVWQGTNTEAFF. The CDR3 region has the DNA TGTGCCAGCAGCTTGGTGTGGCAGGGGACGAACACTGAAGCTTTCTTT.

The chain carries TRBV27 and TRBJ2-7; D is undetermined. The CDR3 is 14 amino acids. With 2 bases removed from V and 3 bases from J, the gap between germline ends came to 11 bases. The V gene's germline CDR1 is MNHEY and CDR2 SMNVEV (reference sequence). The DNA of the CDR3 is TGTGCCAGCAGTTTAGGTTCTGCGAACTACGAGCAGTACTTC. Its translation is CASSLGSANYEQYF.

This chain joins TRBV7-9 and TRBJ1-6; D possibly corresponds to TRBD1 (6 bases). The V gene lost 5 bases and the J gene lost 8 bases, with 22 bases spanning the gap. Germline CDR1 is SEHNR and CDR2 is FQNEAQ (reference sequence). The CDR3 runs 17 residues. The CDR3 DNA sequence: TGTGCCAGCAGCGATACAGGGTATATGGGGAAGTATTCACCCCTCCACTTT. Amino acid sequence: CASSDTGYMGKYSPLHF.